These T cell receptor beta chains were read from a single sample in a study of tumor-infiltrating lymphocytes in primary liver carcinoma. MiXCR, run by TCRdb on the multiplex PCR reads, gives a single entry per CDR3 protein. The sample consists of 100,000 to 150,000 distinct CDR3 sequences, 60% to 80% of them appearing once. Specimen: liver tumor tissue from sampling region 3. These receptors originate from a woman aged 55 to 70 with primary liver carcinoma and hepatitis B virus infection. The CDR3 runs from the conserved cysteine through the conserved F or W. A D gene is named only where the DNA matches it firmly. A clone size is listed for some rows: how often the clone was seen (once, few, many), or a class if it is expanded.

TGTGCCAGCAGCTCCCCTACTAACGGGATGGCCAATGAGCAGTTCTTC	CASSSPTNGMANEQFF	TRBV6-6	-	-	TRBJ2-1
TGTGCCAGTAGCACCTCTCAAACCGGAGGGGGCACTGAAGCTTTCTTT	CASSTSQTGGGTEAFF	TRBV19	-	-	TRBJ1-1
TGTGCCAGCAGTAACAGAGGTAATGAGCAGTTCTTC	CASSNRGNEQFF	TRBV12-3/TRBV12-4	-	-	TRBJ2-1
TGCAGCGTTAAAGCCACCGCAACTAATGAAAAACTGTTTTTT	CSVKATATNEKLFF	TRBV29-1	-	many	TRBJ1-4
TGCAACGTTAGCCAAGGACAGGGCATTGGACTGTTTTTT	CNVSQGQGIGLFF	TRBV29-1	TRBD1	-	TRBJ1-4
TGTGCCAGCACCTTAGACCAGCACTATGGCCACACCTTC	CASTLDQHYGHTF	TRBV7-9	-	-	TRBJ1-2
TGTGCCAGCAGCCCGGGGACAGTGAACACTGAAGCTTTCTTT	CASSPGTVNTEAFF	TRBV7-3	TRBD1	-	TRBJ1-1
TGTGCTAGTGGTCAACCCAGGGTTTATGGCTACACCTTC	CASGQPRVYGYTF	TRBV12-5	-	many	TRBJ1-2
TGTGCCGGCAGCTGGACGGGACGGCCATACGAGCAGTACTTC	CAGSWTGRPYEQYF	TRBV11-2	-	-	TRBJ2-7
TGTGCCAGCAGTGAACTTTGGACAGCCTTGAACACTGAAGCTTTCTTT	CASSELWTALNTEAFF	TRBV6-1	-	many	TRBJ1-1
TGTGCCAGCAGTTACGGACTACCGGGACAGGGGCAAGAGACCCAGTACTTC	CASSYGLPGQGQETQYF	TRBV28	TRBD1	-	TRBJ2-5
TGTGCCAGCAGTCGACAGGTCCCATACTACGAGCAGTACTTT	CASSRQVPYYEQYF	TRBV6-5	-	few	TRBJ2-7
TGTGCCAGCAGTTCGGGACTAGCGCGAACCTACGAGCAGTACTTC	CASSSGLARTYEQYF	TRBV28	TRBD2	-	TRBJ2-7
TGTGCCAACAGCTGGGACAGGGGAAACAGTGAAGCTTTCTTT	CANSWDRGNSEAFF	TRBV11-2	TRBD1	-	TRBJ1-1
TGTGCCAGCAGTTGGGAGAGCAACACTGAAGCTTTCTTT	CASSWESNTEAFF	TRBV28	-	few	TRBJ1-1
TGTGACAGTAGCTTAGCAGGGGGGTATGACTACACCTTC	CDSSLAGGYDYTF	TRBV11-2	TRBD1	-	TRBJ1-2
TGTGCCAGCAGCCTCAGACTAGAATCCGGGGAGCTGTTTTTT	CASSLRLESGELFF	TRBV6-2/TRBV6-3	-	many	TRBJ2-2
TGCGCCGGCAGTCACAGCGGGAGGTCCGATACGCAGTGTTTT	CAGSHSGRSDTQCF	TRBV5-1	TRBD2	-	TRBJ2-3
TGCAGTGCTAGTCCCGTCACTCCGGACAGGGGACCCCAAGAGACCCAGTACTTC	CSASPVTPDRGPQETQYF	TRBV20-1	TRBD1	once	TRBJ2-5
TGTGCCAGCAGCTTCCGACCTATAGACAGCCTCTCTGGAAACACCATATATTTT	CASSFRPIDSLSGNTIYF	TRBV7-8	-	-	TRBJ1-3
TGTGCCAGCAGCTTAGGTCCGACAGGGAACACTGAAGCTTTCTTT	CASSLGPTGNTEAFF	TRBV7-9	-	many	TRBJ1-1
TGTGCCAGCAGTTACTGGGGCCATACAGAGACCCAGTACTTC	CASSYWGHTETQYF	TRBV6-5	-	many	TRBJ2-5
TGTGCCAGCAACTTGTTGGCGGGAGCCCACGGGAAGCTGTTTTTT	CASNLLAGAHGKLFF	TRBV11-2	TRBD2	-	TRBJ2-2
TGTGCCAGCAATGGTTGGCGGGATTCACCCCTCCACTTT	CASNGWRDSPLHF	TRBV2	-	-	TRBJ1-6
TGTGCCGGCAGCGGCTACGGGAGTACAACAGATACGCAGTATTTT	CAGSGYGSTTDTQYF	TRBV7-9	-	-	TRBJ2-3
TGCGCCAGCAGCCCGACAGGGTACAATGAGCAGCTCTTC	CASSPTGYNEQLF	TRBV5-1	TRBD1	-	TRBJ2-1